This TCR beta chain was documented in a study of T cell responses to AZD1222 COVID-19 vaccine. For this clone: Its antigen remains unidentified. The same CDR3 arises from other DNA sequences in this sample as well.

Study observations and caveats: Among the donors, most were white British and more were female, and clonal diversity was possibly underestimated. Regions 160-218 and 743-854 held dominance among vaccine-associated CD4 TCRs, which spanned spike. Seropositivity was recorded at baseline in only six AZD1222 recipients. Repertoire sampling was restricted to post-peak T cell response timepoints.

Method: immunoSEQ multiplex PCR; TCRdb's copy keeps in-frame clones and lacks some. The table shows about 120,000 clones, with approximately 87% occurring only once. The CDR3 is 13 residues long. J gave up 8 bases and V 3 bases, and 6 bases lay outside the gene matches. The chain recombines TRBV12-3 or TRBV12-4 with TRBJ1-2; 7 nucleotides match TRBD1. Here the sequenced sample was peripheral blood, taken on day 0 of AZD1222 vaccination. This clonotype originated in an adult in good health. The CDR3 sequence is CASSFEGARGYTF. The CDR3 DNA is TGTGCCAGCAGTTTCGAGGGGGCGCGCGGCTACACCTTC.